A single T cell receptor beta chain is shown here with its context. The sample is drawn from a study of blood T cell repertoires in COVID-19. Across the study: Collection of acute and convalescent COVID-19 samples took place in the United States, Italy and Spain. From T cells, B-cell-depleted T cells, or PBMCs came the material, which was cDNA or gDNA.

TCRdb keeps only in-frame clones here, not all; method: immunoSEQ multiplex PCR. Of approximately 240,000 clones in the sample, around nine tenths were seen once. The specimen was peripheral blood. This TCR was recovered from a middle-aged woman who had recovered from COVID-19.

The CDR3 sequence: CASSQDSFASQHF. The CDR3 nucleotides are TGCGCCAGCAGCCAGGACTCTTTTGCGTCCCAGCATTTT. V gene TRBV4-1 combines with J gene TRBJ1-5; D not certain. Trimming shortened V by 3 bases and J by 11 bases, and 14 bases separated the two germline ends. This CDR3 is 13 amino acids long. Germline CDR1 reads MGHRA; CDR2 reads YSYEKL.